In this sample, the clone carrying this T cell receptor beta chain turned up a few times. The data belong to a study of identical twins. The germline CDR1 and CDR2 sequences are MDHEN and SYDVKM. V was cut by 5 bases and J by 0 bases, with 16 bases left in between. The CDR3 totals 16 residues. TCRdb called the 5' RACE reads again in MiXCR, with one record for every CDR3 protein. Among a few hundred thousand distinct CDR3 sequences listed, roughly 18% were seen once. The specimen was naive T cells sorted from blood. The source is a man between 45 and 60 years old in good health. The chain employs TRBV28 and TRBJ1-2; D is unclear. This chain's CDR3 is CASSPPRAPSNYGYTF. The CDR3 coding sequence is TGTGCCAGCAGTCCCCCGCGGGCCCCGTCTAACTATGGCTACACCTTC.